This entry lists 19 T cell receptor beta chains sequenced from one sample in a study of T-cell memory formation after mild COVID-19. TCRdb re-derived calls from the 5' RACE reads in MiXCR, one entry per CDR3 protein. The data contain 300,000 to 350,000 distinct CDR3 sequences, 14% of them singletons. The sample was PBMCs or a T cell subset sorted from them (not recorded which). The receptors originated from a man younger than 35 who had mild COVID-19 (a few samples of this study predate the infection). Cell type and time point are not known.

At least ten counts were recorded for this clonotype. The V gene is TRBV10-3, the J gene TRBJ2-1; 12 bases map to TRBD2. Germline CDR1 and CDR2: ENHRY and SYGVKD. This CDR3 comprises 15 residues. J was trimmed by 5 bases and V by 6 bases; bases with no gene match: 5. The DNA of the CDR3 is TGTGCCATCAGGAGGACTAGCGGGGACCACAATGAGCAGTTCTTC. Protein: CAIRRTSGDHNEQFF.

The chain is built from TRBV10-3 and TRBJ1-5; a weak D match, TRBD1 (5 bases). There are 12 residues in the CDR3. Germline V gene lookup returns CDR1 ENHRY and CDR2 SYGVKD. V lost 3 bases, J lost 7 bases, and 7 bases lay in between. In DNA, the CDR3 is TGTGCCATCAGTGAACAGGAGCAGCCCCAGCATTTT. It encodes CAISEQEQPQHF.

This clonotype was counted only a few times. The rearrangement joins TRBV5-1 to TRBJ2-5; D is tentatively TRBD1 or TRBD2 (5 bases each). Germline CDR1 and CDR2: SGHRS and YFSETQ. The CDR3 consists of 16 residues. Trimming took 4 bases from V and 1 from J, leaving 17 bases between them. The CDR3 DNA reads as TGCGCCAGCAGCCAGTCTGGCCAGGGACGCCAAGAGACCCAGTACTTC. Its protein product is CASSQSGQGRQETQYF.

The rearrangement uses TRBV7-9 and TRBJ1-5, with no clear D. Trimming stripped 4 bases from V and 0 bases from J, with 10 bases between. This CDR3 has 15 amino acids. CDR1 and CDR2 (germline): SEHNR, FQNEAQ (reference sequence). The CDR3 spells CASSSGPYSNQPQHF. The CDR3 nucleotides are TGTGCCAGCAGCTCGGGCCCGTATAGCAATCAGCCCCAGCATTTT.

This clonotype showed up just a few times. The chain carries TRBV7-8 and TRBJ2-7; no clear D. This CDR3 is 13 amino acids long. V dropped 5 bases and J dropped 3 bases, with 11 bases sitting between them. Germline CDR1 SGHVS, CDR2 FQNEAQ. The CDR3 sequence is CASSKTSHYEQYF. CDR3 sequence (DNA): TGTGCCAGCAGCAAGACTTCCCACTACGAGCAGTACTTC.

The chain carries TRBV7-2 and TRBJ1-4; TRBD1 might be the D (5 bases). Trimming stripped 5 bases from V and 0 bases from J, with 7 bases between. CDR3 length equals 14 residues. Germline lookup yields CDR1 SGHTA and CDR2 FQGNSA. The CDR3: CASSKTATNEKLFF. DNA of the CDR3: TGTGCCAGCAGCAAGACAGCAACTAATGAAAAACTGTTTTTT. Complete variable domain (other parts from reference TRBV7-2 and TRBJ1-4): GAGVSQSPSNKVTEKGKDVELRCDPISGHTALYWYRQSLGQGLEFLIYFQGNSAPDKSGLPSDRFSAERTGGSVSTLTIQRTQQEDSAVYLCASSKTATNEKLFFGSGTQLSVL.

This clonotype was counted only a few times. The V gene is TRBV6-5, the J gene TRBJ1-1; TRBD1 matches 7 bases. The length of the CDR3 is 12 residues. V gave up 6 bases and J gave up 6 bases; unmatched junction bases: 4. Per the germline V gene, CDR1 is MNHEY and CDR2 is SVGAGI. The CDR3 is CASRPTGSEAFF. The CDR3 nucleotides read TGTGCCAGCAGACCGACAGGGTCTGAAGCTTTCTTT.

This clonotype was counted only a few times. The chain recombines TRBV7-3 with TRBJ2-3; unclear D gene. Trimming removed 1 base at V and 1 base at J, with 9 bases between. The CDR3 has 15 residues. Germline lookup yields CDR1 SGHTA and CDR2 FQGTGA. CDR3 DNA: TGTGCCAGCAGCTTAAACGCTCGGGGCACAGATACGCAGTATTTT. Encoded protein: CASSLNARGTDTQYF.

The chain's CDR3 is CASSQAPLGENTEAFF. CDR3 in DNA: TGCGCCAGCAGCCAAGCTCCCCTGGGGGAGAACACTGAAGCTTTCTTT. The chain links TRBV4-1 to TRBJ1-1; TRBD1 might be the D (5 bases). There are 16 residues in the CDR3. The V end was cut by 1 base, the J end by 1 base, with 13 bases between. The germline gives CDR1 MGHRA, CDR2 YSYEKL.

J is TRBJ1-2 and V is TRBV7-6, with D unclear. CDR1 and CDR2 from the germline V gene are SGHVS and FNYEAQ. Trimming pared 0 bases from V and 4 bases from J, leaving 9 bases between. The CDR3 runs to 14 residues. For the CDR3, the DNA is TGTGCCAGCAGCTTAGCCCAATCTGCCTATGGCTACACCTTC. Its protein product is CASSLAQSAYGYTF.

This clonotype was observed a few times. This chain joins TRBV6-6 and TRBJ2-1; 12 nucleotides match TRBD2. The CDR3 is 14 residues long. Germline CDR1 MNHNY, CDR2 SVGAGI (reference sequence). Trimming at V came to 2 bases and at J to 9 bases, leaving 2 bases not matched to a gene. The CDR3 is CASSYRTSGTEQFF. CDR3 nucleotides: TGTGCCAGCAGTTACCGGACTAGCGGGACTGAGCAGTTCTTC.

This chain joins TRBV28 and TRBJ2-7; TRBD1 might be the D (6 bases). Trimming pared 2 bases from V and 1 base from J, leaving 15 bases between. Germline CDR1 is MDHEN and CDR2 is SYDVKM. The CDR3 sequence is 16 residues long. The CDR3 DNA sequence: TGTGCCAGCAGTTTAAACAGGGCTGATTATTCCTACGAGCAGTACTTC. Its protein product is CASSLNRADYSYEQYF.

This clonotype showed up just a few times. The genes are TRBV5-5 and TRBJ1-2, with 8 positions matching TRBD1. CDR1 and CDR2 (germline): SGHKS, YYEKEE (reference sequence). The CDR3 runs to 13 residues. With 9 bases clipped from V and 2 bases from J, the junction kept 6 bases outside the gene matches. For the CDR3, the DNA is TGTGCCACCGACAGGGGCGGGAACTATGGCTACACCTTC. This codes for CATDRGGNYGYTF.

The chain recombines TRBV2 with TRBJ2-7, with a possible D match to TRBD1 (5 bases). Deletions cut 7 bases from V and 1 base from J, with 14 bases between. The germline V gene encodes CDR1 SNHLY and CDR2 FYNNEI. This CDR3 contains 14 residues. The CDR3 DNA follows: TGTGCCAGCACCAGCCAACCAGGGTCCTACGAGCAGTACGTC. Translated, it gives CASTSQPGSYEQYV.

This clonotype has a handful of counts. The gene calls are TRBV5-1 and TRBJ2-7; 9 bases map to TRBD2. Germline V gene lookup returns CDR1 SGHRS and CDR2 YFSETQ. This CDR3 spans 15 amino acids. V lost 4 bases and J lost 3; bases outside the gene matches: 8. The CDR3 spells CASSAGGTSRYEQYF. CDR3 DNA: TGCGCCAGCAGCGCCGGCGGGACTAGCCGCTACGAGCAGTACTTC.

V and J are TRBV5-1 and TRBJ2-2; 7 positions match TRBD2. CDR3 size: 16 residues. Trimming took 5 bases from V and 4 from J; bases not matched to a gene: 11. Germline values: CDR1 SGHRS, CDR2 YFSETQ. The CDR3 reads CASRPGRGEATGELFF. The CDR3, as DNA: TGCGCCAGCAGGCCCGGCCGGGGGGAGGCCACCGGGGAGCTGTTTTTT.

The chain couples TRBV6-6 to TRBJ2-1; 12 bases fit TRBD2. The CDR3 is 16 residues long. J gave up 5 bases and V 2 bases, and 4 bases lay outside the gene matches. CDR1 and CDR2 (germline): MNHNY, SVGAGI (reference sequence). In DNA, the CDR3 is TGTGCCAGCAGTTACGGGGCTAGCGGGGGGGACAATGAGCAGTTCTTC. It yields the protein CASSYGASGGDNEQFF.

This clonotype was counted a few times. V and J are TRBV7-2 and TRBJ2-7; 12 bases line up with TRBD2. The germline gives CDR1 SGHTA, CDR2 FQGNSA. The J segment lost 5 bases and the V segment lost 1 base, leaving 6 bases of the junction unmatched. The CDR3 is 16 amino acids. The CDR3 DNA sequence: TGTGCCAGCAGCTTAGGAGGGGGACTAGCGGGTCACGAGCAGTACTTC. Translating gives CASSLGGGLAGHEQYF.

This clonotype was recorded a few times. At one boundary the junction diverges from the germline segment, which might be a read error. The chain carries TRBV6-1 and TRBJ2-3; D perhaps matches TRBD2 (5 bases). The CDR3 is 15 amino acids. Germline lookup yields CDR1 MNHNS and CDR2 SASEGT. The CDR3 loop is CASSEALGVSGRFDF. CDR3 coding DNA: TGTGCCAGCAGTGAAGCGCTTGGGGTATCGGGAAGATTTGATTTT.